This T cell receptor (beta chain) was recovered during a study of shared clonotypes between healthy human individuals. At the level of the study: Sampling drew on donors who were a couple of women and a few men aged 18 to 49.

Remarks on this clone: No antigen is known for it.

A roughly 200 ng quantity of DNA, 25,000 to 35,000 T cell genomes, went into the sorted-subset replicate PCRs. Clones were read by immunoSEQ multiplex PCR, and TCRdb kept only the in-frame ones, dropping some. Among about 2.3 million clones listed, approximately 93% were seen once. General study findings and limits: Inspection by rarefaction showed sorted-subset sequencing to be incomplete despite large depth.

The CDR3 is made up of 15 amino acids. CDR1 SGDLS and CDR2 YYNGEE come from the germline V gene. Germline trimming cut 4 bases from V and 5 bases from J; bases unmatched to any gene: 9. The rearrangement links TRBV9 to TRBJ2-1; 7 nucleotides agree with TRBD2. The sequence was collected from a man younger than 30 in good health. Some clones in this sample may be carry-over from other donors' samples. The specimen was naive CD4+ T cells from PBMCs. As to subset: CD45RA+ positively selected. CDR3 residues: CASSSLGGGDNEQFF. In nucleotides, the CDR3 is TGTGCCAGCAGCTCCCTAGGCGGGGGTGACAATGAGCAGTTCTTC.